This T cell receptor beta chain appears in the sequencing data of a study of blood T cell repertoires in COVID-19. Study at large: There were acute and convalescent COVID-19 samples, and they came from the United States, Italy and Spain. PBMCs, B-cell-depleted T cells, or T cells were the source of the cDNA or gDNA that made up the material.

The CDR3 has 15 residues. Germline V gene data show CDR1 as SGDLS and CDR2 as YYNGEE. V gave up 7 bases and J gave up 0 bases, with 13 bases separating them. Enrolled through a virtual design, the participants were between roughly 18 and 90 years of age and came from approximately 25 US areas. During the 2 weeks before they entered the study, exposed participants had met someone with a PCR-confirmed or clinician-diagnosed COVID-19 case. Some clones are missing from TCRdb's copy, which holds only in-frame ones; the method was immunoSEQ multiplex PCR. The sample holds some 150,000 clones; roughly 89% are singletons and the top ten take 5% to 7%.

The sequenced sample consisted of PBMCs or T cells enriched from blood (not recorded which). The TCR comes from a woman between 45 and 60 years old who had been exposed to COVID-19. This chain uses TRBV9 with TRBJ1-4; TRBD1 might be the D (5 bases). The CDR3 nucleotides read TGTGCCAGCTCGCAGGGTCCTTCAACTAATGAAAAACTGTTTTTT. Translating gives CASSQGPSTNEKLFF.